One and the same sample provided the 22 T cell receptor beta chains below, sequenced in a study of T-cell reconstitution after alpha-beta-depleted transplantation in children. Construction of the TCRbeta library involved unique molecular identifiers. One entry per CDR3 protein results from TCRdb running MiXCR on the PCR reads. The sample includes some 190,000 distinct CDR3 sequences, over 8.5% seen only once; the top ten take about 13%. This specimen consisted of PBMCs, obtained before TCRalphabeta/CD19-depleted stem cell transplant. Receptors were obtained from a boy younger than 10 with acute myeloid leukemia, due to receive a stem cell transplant.

Regarding this clonotype: Because the CDR3 is missing its conserved closing phenylalanine or tryptophan, this is likely a read error. The rearrangement uses TRBV12-3 or TRBV12-4 and TRBJ1-2; D gene ambiguous. This CDR3 has 13 residues. V dropped 1 base and J dropped 3 bases, with 6 bases sitting between them. DNA for the CDR3: TGTGCCAGCAGTTTAGGCGGGGACTATGGCTACACCATC. Translating it yields CASSLGGDYGYTI.

This clonotype showed up many times. The V call is TRBV11-2, the J call TRBJ2-5; the match to TRBD2 covers 8 bases. The CDR3 is 15 amino acids. In germline, CDR1 is SGHAT, CDR2 FQNNGV. Germline trimming cut 3 bases from V and 3 bases from J; bases unmatched to any gene: 6. The CDR3 is CASSFGAAGEETQYF. DNA for the CDR3: TGTGCCAGCAGCTTCGGTGCAGCGGGAGAAGAGACCCAGTACTTC.

This clonotype appeared many times. The chain joins TRBV7-2 to TRBJ1-5, with a possible D match to TRBD1 (6 bases). Trimming left V 3 bases short and J 5 bases short, with 11 bases between. This CDR3 comprises 14 residues. Per the germline V gene, CDR1 is SGHTA and CDR2 is FQGNSA. The CDR3 loop reads CASSLGAGDQPQHF. The CDR3 DNA follows: TGTGCCAGCAGCTTGGGGGCCGGGGATCAGCCCCAGCATTTT.

J is TRBJ1-6 and V is TRBV7-9; TRBD1 aligns across 9 bases. V shed 5 bases, J shed 1 base, and the junction held 3 bases outside the gene matches. The CDR3 sequence is 16 residues long. Germline assignment: CDR1 SEHNR and CDR2 FQNEAQ (reference sequence). CDR3: CASSQDRGSYNSPLHF. The CDR3 DNA follows: TGTGCCAGCAGCCAGGACAGGGGTTCCTATAATTCACCCCTCCACTTT.

This clonotype was counted at least ten times. This chain uses TRBV5-1 with TRBJ2-1; 8 positions agree with TRBD2. From germline, CDR1 is SGHRS and CDR2 YFSETQ. The CDR3 runs to 15 residues. The V gene end was trimmed by 4 bases and the J gene end by 0 bases; junction bases not matched to a gene: 3. The CDR3 DNA sequence: TGCGCCAGCAGCGGAGCGGGAGCCTCCTACAATGAGCAGTTCTTC. This translates into CASSGAGASYNEQFF. The full variable domain, in which reference TRBV5-1 and TRBJ2-1 provide the parts outside the CDR3, is KAGVTQTPRYLIKTRGQQVTLSCSPISGHRSVSWYQQTPGQGLQFLFEYFSETQRNKGNFPGRFSGRQFSNSRSEMNVSTLELGDSALYLCASSGAGASYNEQFFGPGTRLTVL.

This clonotype was detected many times. The chain links TRBV29-1 to TRBJ2-3; TRBD1 is a possible D gene (6 bases). V was pared by 6 bases and J by 2 bases, with 18 bases between. Germline CDR1 SQVTM, CDR2 ANQGSEA. The CDR3 runs 15 residues. CDR3 DNA sequence: TGCAGCGTCTTTGGGACAACTAAGTACACAGATACGCAGTATTTT. Protein: CSVFGTTKYTDTQYF.

This clonotype was found many times. This chain connects TRBV12-3 or TRBV12-4 to TRBJ1-3, with a possible D match to TRBD1 (6 bases). The CDR3 covers 15 residues. V was pared by 5 bases and J by 0 bases, with 11 bases between. The CDR3 protein is CASSRGGFSGNTIYF. As DNA, the CDR3 is TGTGCCAGCAGTCGCGGGGGCTTCTCTGGAAACACCATATATTTT.

This clonotype was counted at least ten times. This chain links TRBV9 with TRBJ2-2, with TRBD1 matching 9 bases. The CDR3 is 19 residues long. Looked up from germline, CDR1 is SGDLS and CDR2 is YYNGEE. Trimming removed 4 bases from V and 3 bases from J; junction bases left unmatched: 16. The CDR3 nucleotides are TGTGCCAGCAGCCCCCGGACAGGGGCCGAGAAACCTTACACCGGGGAGCTGTTTTTT. It translates to CASSPRTGAEKPYTGELFF.

This clonotype was counted ten times or more. This chain connects TRBV20-1 to TRBJ1-1, with 7 positions matching TRBD1. CDR1 is DFQATT and CDR2 is SNEGSKA in the germline V gene (reference sequence). This CDR3 contains 13 residues. With 7 bases clipped from V and 4 bases from J, the junction kept 9 bases outside the gene matches. Written as DNA, the CDR3 is TGCAGTGGCAGGGGGGGTCCGGGCACTGAAGCTTTCTTT. It translates to CSGRGGPGTEAFF.

This clonotype was seen ten or more times. The chain joins TRBV20-1 to TRBJ2-1; tentative D call: TRBD2 (6 bases). The germline CDR1 and CDR2 sequences are DFQATT and SNEGSKA (reference sequence). Trimming removed 5 bases from V and 5 bases from J, with 19 bases in between. The CDR3 is made up of 15 amino acids. The CDR3 here is CSAYALKRADNEQFF. CDR3 sequence (DNA): TGCAGTGCTTACGCCCTGAAGCGGGCCGACAATGAGCAGTTCTTC.

This clonotype was picked up many times. CDR3 in DNA: TGTGCCAGCAGGTCGCAAGTTGGGACGACGGAGACCCAGTACTTC. Translating gives CASRSQVGTTETQYF. The chain uses TRBV12-3 or TRBV12-4 and TRBJ2-5, with D perhaps TRBD1 or TRBD2 (5 bases each). CDR3 length equals 15 residues. V was pared by 6 bases and J by 5 bases, with 19 bases between.

This clonotype was detected many times. This chain links TRBV5-1 with TRBJ1-2; no reliable D call. CDR1 is SGHRS, CDR2 YFSETQ, per germline. The CDR3 consists of 13 residues. The V gene lost 4 bases and the J gene lost 3 bases, with 10 bases spanning the gap. The CDR3 loop is CASSPGSDYGYTF. As DNA, the CDR3 is TGCGCCAGCAGCCCCGGGAGCGACTATGGCTACACCTTC.

To note about this clonotype: This may stem from a read error, because a much larger clone lies one nucleotide away. This rearrangement joins TRBV6-1 to TRBJ1-4; D may be TRBD1 (5 bases). CDR1 is MNHNS and CDR2 is SASEGT in the germline V gene. V shed 6 bases and J shed 8 bases, with 16 bases lying between them. This CDR3 region has 14 residues. CDR3 nucleotides: TGTGCCAGCAGCCCGGAAAGGGGAGGAGAAAAACTGTTTTTT. Its protein product is CASSPERGGEKLFF.

This clonotype appeared many times. The chain combines TRBV4-1 with TRBJ1-2, with TRBD1 matching 12 bases. The CDR3 runs to 15 residues. J gave up 13 bases and V 5 bases, and 14 bases lay outside the gene matches. Germline V gene lookup returns CDR1 MGHRA and CDR2 YSYEKL. The CDR3 DNA is TGCGCCAGCAGCGCAAGGGCCGGGACAGGGGGCGAACTCACCTTC. Its translation is CASSARAGTGGELTF.

This clonotype was seen many times. This chain connects TRBV5-1 to TRBJ2-1, with TRBD1 matching 7 bases. The trim removed 1 base at V and 15 bases at J, leaving 4 bases unmatched. Germline V gene data show CDR1 as SGHRS and CDR2 as YFSETQ. The CDR3 consists of 11 residues. CDR3 coding DNA: TGCGCCAGCAGCTTGACAGGGGTGCTGTTCTTC. Translation: CASSLTGVLFF.

This clonotype was counted many times. This chain joins TRBV7-2 and TRBJ2-3; 8 positions agree with TRBD2. This CDR3 region has 16 residues. Germline loops: CDR1 SGHTA, CDR2 FQGNSA. Losses at the gene ends were 5 bases for V and 5 bases for J; bases not matched to a gene: 12. The DNA for the CDR3 is TGTGCCAGCAGCCCGGGGGTGGGACTAGAAGGAGATACGCAGTATTTT. Its protein product is CASSPGVGLEGDTQYF.

This clonotype occurred many times. CDR3 protein: CASSRASGRGNIQYF. The CDR3, as DNA: TGTGCCAGCAGCCGGGCTAGCGGGAGGGGGAACATTCAGTACTTC. The chain links TRBV3-1 to TRBJ2-4, with 12 bases that match TRBD2. The CDR3 consists of 15 residues. The ends lost 4 bases at V and 7 bases at J; junction bases unmatched: 5. Per the germline V gene, CDR1 is LGHDT and CDR2 is YNNKEL (reference sequence).

V gene TRBV20-1 combines with J gene TRBJ1-2, with 7 bases aligning to TRBD1. After removal of 1 base from V and 4 bases from J, the junction contained 0 bases not matched to a gene. Germline CDR1 is DFQATT and CDR2 is SNEGSKA (reference sequence). This CDR3 has 12 amino acids. In nucleotides, the CDR3 is TGCAGTGCTAGAGGACAGGGCTATGGCTACACCTTC. Translation gives CSARGQGYGYTF.

This clonotype was counted many times. The chain recombines TRBV7-2 with TRBJ2-5, with 14 bases identical to TRBD2. The germline V gene encodes CDR1 SGHTA and CDR2 FQGNSA. The CDR3 spans 16 residues. V dropped 1 base and J dropped 2; count of bases not matched to a gene: 0. CDR3 loop: CASSLGLAGGQETQYF. The CDR3 DNA reads as TGTGCCAGCAGCTTAGGACTAGCGGGGGGGCAAGAGACCCAGTACTTC. The variable domain in full, with the rest retrieved from reference TRBV7-2 and TRBJ2-5, is GAGVSQSPSNKVTEKGKDVELRCDPISGHTALYWYRQSLGQGLEFLIYFQGNSAPDKSGLPSDRFSAERTGGSVSTLTIQRTQQEDSAVYLCASSLGLAGGQETQYFGPGTRLLVL.

This clonotype was detected many times. CDR3 protein: CASSLGGLASSSNEQFF. The CDR3 bases are TGCGCCAGCAGCTTGGGGGGACTAGCGAGCAGCAGCAATGAGCAGTTCTTC. This chain joins TRBV5-1 and TRBJ2-1; the match to TRBD2 covers 10 bases. V shed 0 bases, J shed 6 bases, and the junction held 9 bases outside the gene matches. Germline V gene lookup returns CDR1 SGHRS and CDR2 YFSETQ. The CDR3 extends over 17 amino acids.

This clonotype was seen repeatedly, ten times or more. The rearrangement joins TRBV9 to TRBJ1-2; 7 bases line up with TRBD1. This CDR3 contains 14 residues. The germline gives CDR1 SGDLS, CDR2 YYNGEE. The V and J ends lost 0 bases and 3 bases, in that order; junction bases with no gene match: 2. The DNA for the CDR3 is TGTGCCAGCAGCGTAGAGGGGACAGACTATGGCTACACCTTC. It yields the protein CASSVEGTDYGYTF.

A word on this clonotype: Just one base apart from a much larger clone, this may be a read error. The chain carries TRBV18 and TRBJ2-7, with 7 positions matching TRBD2. The CDR3 consists of 14 residues. Germline values: CDR1 KGHSH, CDR2 LQKENI. This chain's CDR3 is CASQKERGSYEQCF. Here the CDR3 DNA reads TGTGCCAGCCAGAAGGAGCGGGGCTCCTACGAGCAGTGCTTC.